This T cell receptor (beta chain) stems from a study of neurological immune-mediated disorders (dated by TCRdb to between 2018 and 2021). Turning to the overall study: Using UMI-based sequencing, the study compared peripheral blood TCR-beta repertoires from patients with HTLV-I-associated myelopathy (HAM/TSP), patients with multiple sclerosis, and healthy controls. Longitudinal samples, technical triplicates and paired sorted CD4+ and CD8+ T-cell subsets, alongside PBMC samples, were included among the approximately 100 TCR-beta libraries. Of the 68 subjects in the cohort, about 14 were HAM/TSP patients, about 34 were multiple sclerosis patients, and around 20 were healthy controls. Longitudinal HAM/TSP and healthy donors had 3 time-points each (roughly 3-45 month intervals). Results the study describes overall, beyond this receptor: TCR clonal expansion was highest in HAM/TSP patients and lowest in MS patients, with MS patients falling below even healthy controls. No identical CDR3 amino acid sequences were found to be shared among expanded clones across subjects, suggesting that TCR-beta repertoires were private in all groups.

cDNA synthesis used template-switch 5'RACE with a primer carrying a 10-nucleotide random unique molecular identifier tagging each TCR transcript. Every sequencing run covered 15-18 subjects and yielded more than 180 million TCR-beta sequences. Total RNA was extracted with the RNeasy kit. Using the KAPA Real-time Library Amplification kit, TCR-beta VDJ regions were amplified with primers for the TCR constant region and the 5'RACE anchor. A first PCR added sample indexes and Illumina adaptors, after which a second PCR increased the library yield. After purification with Ampure beads, the TCR product of roughly 650 bp was size-selected on a 2% E-gel SizeSelection system. Before pooling, libraries had their quality checked on a Bioanalyzer, their concentration measured with Qubit, and their quantity determined with the Kapa Library Quantification kit. An Illumina HiSeq 2500 was used to sequence the libraries paired-end at 2 x 150 bp. To increase sequence diversity, roughly 24-31% phiX was spiked into each library pool. Regarding the original processing steps: The quality-filtered reads were processed with the UMI-based MiGEC pipeline, whose error correction step removed more than 75% of the raw TCR sequences. VDJ genes were aligned to IMGT germline references, and clonotypes were defined by unique CDR3 amino acid sequence plus V-J genes. VDJtools evaluated clonal expansion, Shannon diversity and CDR3 relatedness (CalcPairwiseDistances, ClusterSamples); CLCbio workbench built phylogenetic trees. Clones with at least 8 unique UMIs were defined as expanded, with this threshold being based on coefficient-of-variation modelling across technical triplicates. TCRdb cleaned the public reads at Q25 with fastp, built clones with MiXCR and kept in-frame beta chains. Rows merge per CDR3 protein into single entries with the most common DNA and genes. None of the V and J calls come from the authors' own analysis; TCRdb made them. The sample has some 43,000 distinct CDR3 sequences on record, roughly 13% of them singletons. Of the sample, 9% is held by the ten largest clones.

CDR1 and CDR2 are drawn from the germline V gene: KGHDR, SFDVKD. The V and J ends are trimmed by 4 bases and 8 bases, leaving 10 bases between them. Taken from cysteine to phenylalanine, the CDR3 has 12 residues. Just the 36-base CDR3 DNA is kept, in frame starting at base 1. This clonotype was observed many times. It lacks a known antigen. Qualities for individual bases were not recorded, and no much larger clone is one base off. The meaning of the sample's time point label: longitudinal time-point 3. Libraries from unsorted PBMCs were made from 2 million PBMCs kept in RNAlater at -80 degrees C until RNA extraction. PBMCs were separated from peripheral blood using Ficoll-Hypaque density gradient centrifugation and then cryopreserved in liquid nitrogen.

The sequencing sample was made of PBMCs. The receptor comes from a male donor with HTLV-1-associated myelopathy (HAM/TSP). The chain is made from TRBV24-1 and TRBJ1-2; the D gene is not confidently resolved. Here is the DNA: TGTGCCACCAGTGAGTCTACATGGGGCTACACCTTC. Its protein product is CATSESTWGYTF.